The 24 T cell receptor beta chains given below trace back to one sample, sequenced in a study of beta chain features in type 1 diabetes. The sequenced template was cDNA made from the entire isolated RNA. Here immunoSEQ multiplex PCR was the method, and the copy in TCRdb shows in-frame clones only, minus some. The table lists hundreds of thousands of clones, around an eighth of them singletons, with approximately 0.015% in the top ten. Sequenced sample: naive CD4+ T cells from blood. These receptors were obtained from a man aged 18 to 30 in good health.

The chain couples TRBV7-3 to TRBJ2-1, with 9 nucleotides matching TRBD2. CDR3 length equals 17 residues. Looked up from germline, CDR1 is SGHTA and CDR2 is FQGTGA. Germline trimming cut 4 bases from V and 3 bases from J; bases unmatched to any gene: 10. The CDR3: CASSSGGLAGVYNEQFF. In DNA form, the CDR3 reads TGTGCCAGCAGCTCGGGCGGGTTAGCGGGAGTCTACAATGAGCAGTTCTTC.

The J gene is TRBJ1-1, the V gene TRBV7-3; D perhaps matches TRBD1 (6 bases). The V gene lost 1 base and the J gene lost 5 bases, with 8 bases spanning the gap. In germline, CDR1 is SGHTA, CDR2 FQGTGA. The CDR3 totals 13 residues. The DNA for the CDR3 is TGTGCCAGCAGCTTAATACAGGGAACTGAAGCTTTCTTT. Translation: CASSLIQGTEAFF. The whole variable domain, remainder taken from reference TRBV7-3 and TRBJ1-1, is GAGVSQTPSNKVTEKGKYVELRCDPISGHTALYWYRQSLGQGPEFLIYFQGTGAADDSGLPNDRFFAVRPEGSVSTLKIQRTERGDSAVYLCASSLIQGTEAFFGQGTRLTVV.

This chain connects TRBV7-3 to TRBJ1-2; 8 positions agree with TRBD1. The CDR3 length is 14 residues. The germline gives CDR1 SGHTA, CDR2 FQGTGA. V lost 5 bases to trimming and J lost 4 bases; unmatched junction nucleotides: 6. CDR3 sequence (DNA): TGTGCCAGCAGCCCCGACAGGGGAGTCTATGGCTACACCTTC. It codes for CASSPDRGVYGYTF. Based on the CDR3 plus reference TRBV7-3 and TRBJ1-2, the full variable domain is GAGVSQTPSNKVTEKGKYVELRCDPISGHTALYWYRQSLGQGPEFLIYFQGTGAADDSGLPNDRFFAVRPEGSVSTLKIQRTERGDSAVYLCASSPDRGVYGYTFGSGTRLTVV.

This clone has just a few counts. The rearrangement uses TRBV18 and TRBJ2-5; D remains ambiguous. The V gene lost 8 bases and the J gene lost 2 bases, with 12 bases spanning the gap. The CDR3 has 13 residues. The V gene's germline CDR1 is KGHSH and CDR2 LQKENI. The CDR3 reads CASRRGTQETQYF. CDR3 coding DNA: TGTGCCAGCCGAAGAGGAACTCAAGAGACCCAGTACTTC.

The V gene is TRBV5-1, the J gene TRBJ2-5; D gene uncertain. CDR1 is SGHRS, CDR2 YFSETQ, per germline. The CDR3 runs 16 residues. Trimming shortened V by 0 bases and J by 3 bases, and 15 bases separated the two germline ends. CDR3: CASSLETPRTKETQYF. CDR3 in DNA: TGCGCCAGCAGCTTGGAAACACCTCGAACTAAAGAGACCCAGTACTTC.

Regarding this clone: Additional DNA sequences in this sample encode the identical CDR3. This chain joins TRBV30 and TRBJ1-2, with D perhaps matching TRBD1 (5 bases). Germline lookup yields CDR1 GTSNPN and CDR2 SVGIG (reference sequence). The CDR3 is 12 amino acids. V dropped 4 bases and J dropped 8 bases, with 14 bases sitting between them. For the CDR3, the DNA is TGTGCCTGGACCCCCGGGGGGGACGGCTACACCTTC. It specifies CAWTPGGDGYTF. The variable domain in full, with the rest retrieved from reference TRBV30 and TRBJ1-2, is SQTIHQWPATLVQPVGSPLSLECTVEGTSNPNLYWYRQAAGRGLQLLFYSVGIGQISSEVPQNLSASRPQDRQFILSSKKLLLSDSGFYLCAWTPGGDGYTFGSGTRLTVV.

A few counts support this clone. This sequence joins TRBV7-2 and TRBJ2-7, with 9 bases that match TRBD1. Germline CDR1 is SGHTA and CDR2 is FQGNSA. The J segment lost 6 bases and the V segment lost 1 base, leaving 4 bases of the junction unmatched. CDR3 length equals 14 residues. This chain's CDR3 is CASSLDRGLVEQYF. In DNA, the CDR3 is TGTGCCAGCAGCTTAGACAGGGGGCTAGTCGAGCAGTACTTC.

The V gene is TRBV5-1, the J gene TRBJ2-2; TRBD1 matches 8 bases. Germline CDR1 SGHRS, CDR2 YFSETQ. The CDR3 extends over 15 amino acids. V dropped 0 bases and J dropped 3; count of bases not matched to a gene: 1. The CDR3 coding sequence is TGCGCCAGCAGCTTGGCAGGGGGCTACACCGGGGAGCTGTTTTTT. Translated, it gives CASSLAGGYTGELFF.

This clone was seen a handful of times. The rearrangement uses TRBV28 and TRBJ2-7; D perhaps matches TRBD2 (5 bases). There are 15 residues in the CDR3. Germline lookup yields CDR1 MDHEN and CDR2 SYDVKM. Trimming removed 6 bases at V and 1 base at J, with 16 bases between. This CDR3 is CASSPGLARSYEQYF. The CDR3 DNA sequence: TGTGCCAGCAGCCCTGGGCTAGCTAGATCCTACGAGCAGTACTTC.

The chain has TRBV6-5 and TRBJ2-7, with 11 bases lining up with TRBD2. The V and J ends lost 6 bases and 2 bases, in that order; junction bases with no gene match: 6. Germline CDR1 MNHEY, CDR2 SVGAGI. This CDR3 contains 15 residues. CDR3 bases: TGTGCCAGCAGGTGGACTAGCGGGCCTGCCTACGAGCAGTACTTC. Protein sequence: CASRWTSGPAYEQYF.

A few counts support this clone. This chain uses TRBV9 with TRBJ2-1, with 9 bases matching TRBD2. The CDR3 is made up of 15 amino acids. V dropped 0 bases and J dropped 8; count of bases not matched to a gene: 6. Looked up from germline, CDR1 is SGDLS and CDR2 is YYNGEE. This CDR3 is CASSVGGLALHEQFF. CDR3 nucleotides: TGTGCCAGCAGCGTAGGGGGACTAGCACTCCATGAGCAGTTCTTC.

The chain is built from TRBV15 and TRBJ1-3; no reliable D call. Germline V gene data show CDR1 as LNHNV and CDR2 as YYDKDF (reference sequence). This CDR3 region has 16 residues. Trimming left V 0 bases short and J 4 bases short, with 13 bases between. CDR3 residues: CATSRDIGGVGNTIYF. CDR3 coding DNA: TGTGCCACCAGCAGAGATATTGGAGGAGTGGGAAACACCATATATTTT.

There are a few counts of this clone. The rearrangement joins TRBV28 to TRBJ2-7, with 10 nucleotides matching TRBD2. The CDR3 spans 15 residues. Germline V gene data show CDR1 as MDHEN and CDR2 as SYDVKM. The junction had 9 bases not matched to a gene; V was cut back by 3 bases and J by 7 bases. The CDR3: CASSFGTSGTEEQYF. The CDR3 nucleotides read TGTGCCAGCAGTTTCGGAACTAGCGGGACGGAAGAGCAGTACTTC.

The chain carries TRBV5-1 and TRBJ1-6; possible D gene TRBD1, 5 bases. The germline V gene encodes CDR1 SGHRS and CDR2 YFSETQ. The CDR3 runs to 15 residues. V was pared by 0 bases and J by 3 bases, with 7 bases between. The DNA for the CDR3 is TGCGCCAGCAGCTTGGGACAGAGCTATAATTCACCCCTCCACTTT. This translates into CASSLGQSYNSPLHF.

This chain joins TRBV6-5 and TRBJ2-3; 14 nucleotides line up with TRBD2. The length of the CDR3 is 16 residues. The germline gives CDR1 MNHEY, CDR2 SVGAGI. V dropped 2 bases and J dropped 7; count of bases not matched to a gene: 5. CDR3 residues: CASSYPGLAGGYTQYF. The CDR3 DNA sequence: TGTGCCAGCAGTTACCCTGGACTAGCGGGAGGTTATACGCAGTATTTT.

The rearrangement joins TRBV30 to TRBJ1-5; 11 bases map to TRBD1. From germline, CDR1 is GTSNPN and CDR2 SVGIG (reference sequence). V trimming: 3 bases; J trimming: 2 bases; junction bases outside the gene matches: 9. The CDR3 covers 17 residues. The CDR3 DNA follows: TGTGCCTGGAGCTCTTGGACAGGGGGCGAGGGCAATCAGCCCCAGCATTTT. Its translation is CAWSSWTGGEGNQPQHF.

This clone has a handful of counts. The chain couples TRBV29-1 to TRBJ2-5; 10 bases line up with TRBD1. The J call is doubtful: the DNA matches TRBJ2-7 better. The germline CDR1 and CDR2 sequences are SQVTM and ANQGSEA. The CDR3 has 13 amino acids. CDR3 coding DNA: TGCAGCGTTTCCGGGACAGGGGCCTACGAGCAGTACTTC. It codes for CSVSGTGAYEQYF.

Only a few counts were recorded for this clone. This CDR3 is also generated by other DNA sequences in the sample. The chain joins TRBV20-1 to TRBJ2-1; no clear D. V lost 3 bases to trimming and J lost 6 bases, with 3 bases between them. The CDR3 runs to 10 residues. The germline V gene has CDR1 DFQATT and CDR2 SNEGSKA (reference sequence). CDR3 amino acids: CSARANEQFF. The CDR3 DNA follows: TGCAGTGCTAGGGCCAATGAGCAGTTCTTC.

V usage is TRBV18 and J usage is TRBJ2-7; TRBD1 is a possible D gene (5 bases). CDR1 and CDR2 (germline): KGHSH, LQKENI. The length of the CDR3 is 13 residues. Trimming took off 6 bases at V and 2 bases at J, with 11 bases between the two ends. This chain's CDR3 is CASSHDRAYEQYF. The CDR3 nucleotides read TGTGCCAGCTCTCACGACAGAGCCTACGAGCAGTACTTC.

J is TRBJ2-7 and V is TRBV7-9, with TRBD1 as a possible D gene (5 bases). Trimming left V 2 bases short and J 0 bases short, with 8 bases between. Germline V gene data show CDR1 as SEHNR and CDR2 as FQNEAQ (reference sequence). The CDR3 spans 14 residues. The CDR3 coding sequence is TGTGCCAGCAGCTTAACAGGAAGCTCCTACGAGCAGTACTTC. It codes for CASSLTGSSYEQYF. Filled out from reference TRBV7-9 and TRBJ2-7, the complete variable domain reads DTGVSQNPRHKITKRGQNVTFRCDPISEHNRLYWYRQTLGQGPEFLTYFQNEAQLEKSRLLSDRFSAERPKGSFSTLEIQRTEQGDSAMYLCASSLTGSSYEQYFGPGTRLTVT.

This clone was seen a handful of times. The CDR3 here is CASSPEQTSGELFF. DNA for the CDR3: TGTGCCAGCAGCCCAGAGCAGACTTCCGGGGAGCTGTTTTTT. The chain uses TRBV11-2 and TRBJ2-2; D unresolved. The germline gives CDR1 SGHAT, CDR2 FQNNGV. There are 14 residues in the CDR3. V lost 5 bases and J 6 bases, leaving 13 bases between the germline ends.

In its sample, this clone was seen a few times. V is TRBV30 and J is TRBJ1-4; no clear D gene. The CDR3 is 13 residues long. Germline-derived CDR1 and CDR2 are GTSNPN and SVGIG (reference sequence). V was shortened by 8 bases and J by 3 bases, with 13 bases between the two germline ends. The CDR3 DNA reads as TGTGCCGTTAACGAGCGGGCTAATGAAAAACTGTTTTTT. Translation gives CAVNERANEKLFF.

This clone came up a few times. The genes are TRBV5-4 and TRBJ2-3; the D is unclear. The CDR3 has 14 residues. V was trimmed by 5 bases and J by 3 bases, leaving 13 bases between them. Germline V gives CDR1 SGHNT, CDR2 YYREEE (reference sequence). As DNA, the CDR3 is TGTGCCAGCAGTCTTGACATCACGACAGATACGCAGTATTTT. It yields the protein CASSLDITTDTQYF. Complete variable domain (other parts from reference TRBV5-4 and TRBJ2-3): ETGVTQSPTHLIKTRGQQVTLRCSSQSGHNTVSWYQQALGQGPQFIFQYYREEENGRGNFPPRFSGLQFPNYSSELNVNALELDDSALYLCASSLDITTDTQYFGPGTRLTVL.

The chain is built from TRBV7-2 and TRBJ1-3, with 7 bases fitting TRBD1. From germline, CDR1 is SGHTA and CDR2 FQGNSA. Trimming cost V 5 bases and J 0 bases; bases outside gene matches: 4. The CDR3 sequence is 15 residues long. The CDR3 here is CASSQRQGSGNTIYF. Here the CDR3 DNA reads TGTGCCAGCAGCCAGCGACAGGGCTCTGGAAACACCATATATTTT.